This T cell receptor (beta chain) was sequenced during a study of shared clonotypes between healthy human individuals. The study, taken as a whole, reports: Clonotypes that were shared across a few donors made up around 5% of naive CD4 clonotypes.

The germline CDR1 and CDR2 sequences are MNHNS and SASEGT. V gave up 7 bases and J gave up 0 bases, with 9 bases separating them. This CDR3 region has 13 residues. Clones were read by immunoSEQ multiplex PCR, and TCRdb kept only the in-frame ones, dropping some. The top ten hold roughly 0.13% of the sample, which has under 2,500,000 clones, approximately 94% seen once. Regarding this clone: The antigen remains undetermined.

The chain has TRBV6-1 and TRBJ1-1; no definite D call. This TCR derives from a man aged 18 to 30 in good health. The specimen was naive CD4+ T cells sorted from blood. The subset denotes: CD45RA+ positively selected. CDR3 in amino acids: CASNRYLNTEAFF. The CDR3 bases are TGTGCCAGCAATAGATATCTGAACACTGAAGCTTTCTTT.